A single sample gave rise to the 8 T cell receptor beta chains below, sequenced in a study of shared clonotypes between healthy human individuals. Libraries were prepared by immunoSEQ multiplex PCR; TCRdb keeps only in-frame clonotypes and omits some of them. The table lists roughly 1,500,000 clones, roughly 98% of them singletons, with around 0.47% in the top ten. The sequenced material came from naive CD4+ T cells sorted from blood. Stated subset: CD45RA+ positively selected. The receptor source for this set is a man aged 25 to 40 in good health.

The J gene is TRBJ2-5, the V gene TRBV2, with 14 bases fitting TRBD2. The V gene's germline CDR1 is SNHLY and CDR2 FYNNEI. V was pared by 2 bases and J by 4 bases, with 3 bases of the junction left unmatched. The CDR3 has 16 amino acids. In DNA, the CDR3 is TGTGCCAGCAGTGAACAGGGACTAGCGGGAGCAGAGACCCAGTACTTC. It yields the protein CASSEQGLAGAETQYF.

V gene TRBV6-1 combines with J gene TRBJ1-5, with 12 bases fitting TRBD1. CDR1 is MNHNS, CDR2 SASEGT, per germline. This CDR3 contains 20 residues. V was clipped by 4 bases and J by 1 base; unmatched bases: 14. Here the CDR3 DNA reads TGTGCCAGCAGTGCCGGTTGGGGGGACAGGGGGCTCGGAAGCAATCAGCCCCAGCATTTT. It specifies CASSAGWGDRGLGSNQPQHF.

The chain combines TRBV15 with TRBJ2-2; D ambiguous. Germline loops: CDR1 LNHNV, CDR2 YYDKDF (reference sequence). The CDR3 sequence is 12 residues long. V was trimmed by 1 base and J by 7 bases, leaving 4 bases between them. CDR3 amino acids: CATSRGLGELFF. CDR3 sequence (DNA): TGTGCCACCAGCAGAGGCCTCGGGGAGCTGTTTTTT.

The genes are TRBV28 and TRBJ2-7; tentative D call: TRBD1 (7 bases). There are 15 residues in the CDR3. V dropped 6 bases and J dropped 5 bases, with 20 bases sitting between them. Germline V gene lookup returns CDR1 MDHEN and CDR2 SYDVKM. The CDR3 DNA is TGTGCCAGCAGGAGGTCTGGCAGGGGGGCGGACGAGCAGTACTTC. It codes for CASRRSGRGADEQYF.

The genes are TRBV14 and TRBJ1-1, with D possibly TRBD1 on 6 matching bases. Per germline, CDR1 SGHDN and CDR2 FVKESK. Trimming took off 3 bases at V and 0 bases at J, with 14 bases between the two ends. This CDR3 region has 16 residues. The CDR3 here is CASSQSRGAMNTEAFF. The CDR3 region has the DNA TGTGCCAGCAGCCAGTCGCGGGGGGCGATGAACACTGAAGCTTTCTTT.

The J gene is TRBJ2-4, the V gene TRBV5-1; TRBD2 matches at 12 bases. The CDR3 length is 19 residues. CDR1 and CDR2 (germline): SGHRS, YFSETQ. J was trimmed by 0 bases and V by 0 bases; bases with no gene match: 7. The DNA for the CDR3 is TGCGCCAGCAGCTTGGATCTAGCGGGAGGGCTCCTAGCCAAAAACATTCAGTACTTC. Protein product: CASSLDLAGGLLAKNIQYF.

The chain joins TRBV7-3 to TRBJ1-2; D is uncertain. This CDR3 spans 13 amino acids. Trimming pared 0 bases from V and 6 bases from J, leaving 8 bases between. CDR1 SGHTA and CDR2 FQGTGA come from the germline V gene. The CDR3 DNA follows: TGTGCCAGCAGCTTAACGGCCGGGAATGGCTACACCTTC. This sequence encodes CASSLTAGNGYTF.

The CDR3 region has the DNA TGTGCCAGCACCGGACCCACAGATACGCAGTATTTT. Translation: CASTGPTDTQYF. V is TRBV2 and J is TRBJ2-3; D is uncertain. Germline values: CDR1 SNHLY, CDR2 FYNNEI. V was shortened by 7 bases and J by 2 bases, with 7 bases between the two germline ends. The CDR3 runs 12 residues.